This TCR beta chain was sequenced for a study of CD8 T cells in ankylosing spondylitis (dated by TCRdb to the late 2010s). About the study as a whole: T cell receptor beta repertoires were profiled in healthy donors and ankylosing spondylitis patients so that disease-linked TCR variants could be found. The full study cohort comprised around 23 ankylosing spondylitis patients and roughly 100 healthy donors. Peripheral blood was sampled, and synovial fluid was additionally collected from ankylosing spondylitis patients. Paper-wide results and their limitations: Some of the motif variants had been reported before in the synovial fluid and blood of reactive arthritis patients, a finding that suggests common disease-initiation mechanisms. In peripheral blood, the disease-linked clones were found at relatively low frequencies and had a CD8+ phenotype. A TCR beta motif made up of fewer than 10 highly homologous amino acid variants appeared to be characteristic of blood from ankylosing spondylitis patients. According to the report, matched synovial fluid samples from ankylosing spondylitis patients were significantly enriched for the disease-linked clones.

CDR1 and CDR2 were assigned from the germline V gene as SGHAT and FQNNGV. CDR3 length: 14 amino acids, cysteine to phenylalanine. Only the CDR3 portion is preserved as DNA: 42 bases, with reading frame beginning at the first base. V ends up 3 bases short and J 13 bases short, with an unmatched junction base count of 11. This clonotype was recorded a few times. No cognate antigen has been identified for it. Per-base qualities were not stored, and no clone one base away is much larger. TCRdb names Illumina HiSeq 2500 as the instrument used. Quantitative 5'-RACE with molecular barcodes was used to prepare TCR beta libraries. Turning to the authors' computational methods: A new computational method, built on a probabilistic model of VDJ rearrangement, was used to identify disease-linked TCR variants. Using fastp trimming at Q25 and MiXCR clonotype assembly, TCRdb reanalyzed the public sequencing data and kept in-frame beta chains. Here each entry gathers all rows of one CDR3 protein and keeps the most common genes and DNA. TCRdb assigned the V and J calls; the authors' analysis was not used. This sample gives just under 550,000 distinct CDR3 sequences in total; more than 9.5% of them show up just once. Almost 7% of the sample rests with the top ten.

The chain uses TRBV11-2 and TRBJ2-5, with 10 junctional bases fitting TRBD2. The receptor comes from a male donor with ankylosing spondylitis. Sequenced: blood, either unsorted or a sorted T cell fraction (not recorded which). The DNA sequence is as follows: TGTGCCAGCAGCTTGACTAGCGGGTCATTCGCCGGGTACTTC. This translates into CASSLTSGSFAGYF.